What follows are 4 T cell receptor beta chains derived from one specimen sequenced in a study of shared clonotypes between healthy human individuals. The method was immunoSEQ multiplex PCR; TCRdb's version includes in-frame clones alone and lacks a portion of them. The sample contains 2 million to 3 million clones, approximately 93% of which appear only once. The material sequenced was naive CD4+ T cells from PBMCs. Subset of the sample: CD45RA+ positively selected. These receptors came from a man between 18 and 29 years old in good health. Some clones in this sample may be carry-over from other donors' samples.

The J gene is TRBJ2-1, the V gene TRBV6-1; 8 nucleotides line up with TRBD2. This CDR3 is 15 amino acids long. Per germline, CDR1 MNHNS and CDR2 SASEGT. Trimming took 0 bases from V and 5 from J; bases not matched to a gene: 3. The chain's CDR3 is CASSEAGLGNNEQFF. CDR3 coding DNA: TGTGCCAGCAGTGAAGCGGGACTAGGGAACAATGAGCAGTTCTTC.

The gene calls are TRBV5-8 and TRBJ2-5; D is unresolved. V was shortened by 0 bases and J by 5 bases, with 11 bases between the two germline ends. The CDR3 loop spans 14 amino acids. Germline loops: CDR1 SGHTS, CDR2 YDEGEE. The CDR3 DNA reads TGTGCCAGCAGCTTGGACTGGCGACGCGAGACCCAGTACTTC. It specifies CASSLDWRRETQYF.

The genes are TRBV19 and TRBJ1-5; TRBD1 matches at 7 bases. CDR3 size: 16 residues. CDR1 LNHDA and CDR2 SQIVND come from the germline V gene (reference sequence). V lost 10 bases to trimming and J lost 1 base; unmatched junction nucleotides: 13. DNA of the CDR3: TGTGCCACCCAGGGGGGGGGACGGGGAAGCAATCAGCCCCAGCATTTT. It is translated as CATQGGGRGSNQPQHF.

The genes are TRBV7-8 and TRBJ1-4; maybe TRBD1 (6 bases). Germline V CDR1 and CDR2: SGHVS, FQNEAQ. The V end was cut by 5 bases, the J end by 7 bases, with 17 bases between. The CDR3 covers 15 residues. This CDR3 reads CASSRLQGLGEKLFF. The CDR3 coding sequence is TGTGCCAGCAGCCGGTTACAGGGATTAGGTGAAAAACTGTTTTTT.